The clone carrying this TCR beta chain was seen many times. Its antigen remains unknown. Germline CDR1 reads ENHRY; CDR2 reads SYGVKD. V dropped 0 bases and J dropped 0 bases, with 15 bases sitting between them. This CDR3 has 19 amino acids. Using 32 V and 13 J primers, multiplex PCR amplified TCR beta CDR3. TCRdb used MiXCR to reprocess the multiplex PCR reads, holding one entry per CDR3 protein. The table includes tens of thousands of distinct CDR3 sequences, around 30% detected once. The source of the sample is a study of immune heterogeneity within non-small cell lung tumors. Bulk tumor genomic DNA, 450 to 600 ng per sample, was the template. Several spatially distant biopsies were obtained per primary tumor intraoperatively. Curative surgical treatment was performed in patients who had newly diagnosed, untreated non-small cell lung cancer. All donors had received a new diagnosis of non-small cell lung cancer and were undergoing surgery with curative intent.

General observations from the study: Alongside site-unique high-frequency clones, identical dominant CDR3 beta clonotypes recurred across tumor sites within a patient. Local T-cell clonality tracked local tumor mutational burden; the correlation was moderate but significant (R roughly 0.3).

The chain employs TRBV10-3 and TRBJ2-6; D might be TRBD1 (5 bases). This receptor was obtained from a man aged 40-49 years with non-small cell lung cancer. Sample: lung tumor tissue. The CDR3 DNA is TGTGCCATCAGTGAGTCCTACAACCGACAGCCCTCTGGGGCCAACGTCCTGACTTTC. Protein product: CAISESYNRQPSGANVLTF.